This entry lists 14 T cell receptor beta chains sequenced from one sample in a study of T-cell reconstitution after alpha-beta-depleted transplantation in children. The library targeted TCRbeta and was prepared with unique molecular identifiers. From the PCR reads, TCRdb called clonotypes with MiXCR, one entry per CDR3 protein. The sample lists roughly 170,000 distinct CDR3 sequences, approximately 6.6% seen once, with around 2.7% in the top ten. The sample in question was PBMCs from the stem cell graft donor, obtained from the stem cell graft. These receptors were collected from a human donor who donated a stem cell graft to a child with Wiskott-Aldrich syndrome.

This clonotype showed up many times. The chain links TRBV6-1 to TRBJ2-7; a possible D gene is TRBD1 (6 bases). CDR3 length equals 17 residues. CDR1 is MNHNS and CDR2 is SASEGT in the germline V gene. The germline V and J ends were trimmed by 3 bases and 0 bases, with 18 bases remaining between them. The CDR3 loop reads CASSDVRTGQSSYEQYF. CDR3 sequence (DNA): TGTGCCAGCAGTGACGTCCGCACAGGACAGTCCTCCTACGAGCAGTACTTC.

This clonotype was seen repeatedly, ten times or more. This chain uses TRBV12-3 or TRBV12-4 with TRBJ1-5; no firm D call. The CDR3 runs 16 residues. V shed 3 bases and J shed 2 bases, with 14 bases lying between them. In DNA form, the CDR3 reads TGTGCCAGCAGTTTTGTTACGGGGATGGGCAATCAGCCCCAGCATTTT. It specifies CASSFVTGMGNQPQHF.

This clonotype was counted a single time. This chain uses TRBV2 with TRBJ2-3; D is possibly TRBD2 (5 bases). The CDR3 has 14 amino acids. Germline CDR1 and CDR2: SNHLY and FYNNEI. Trimming took 3 bases from V and 0 from J, leaving 7 bases between them. CDR3 sequence (DNA): TGTGCCAGCAGTGAGCAGCGGAGCACAGATACGCAGTATTTT. Its protein is CASSEQRSTDTQYF.

This clonotype was observed many times. This chain uses TRBV2 with TRBJ2-7, with 9 bases fitting TRBD2. With V trimmed by 7 bases and J by 1 base, 5 bases remained unmatched. The germline V gene encodes CDR1 SNHLY and CDR2 FYNNEI. The CDR3 is 14 residues long. CDR3 DNA: TGTGCCAGCATCGGACTAGCGAATTCCTACGAGCAGTACTTC. Translated, it gives CASIGLANSYEQYF.

This clonotype appeared many times. The chain couples TRBV24-1 to TRBJ2-1, with D maybe TRBD2 (5 bases). Trimming left V 3 bases short and J 7 bases short, with 21 bases between. The CDR3 is made up of 17 amino acids. Germline-derived CDR1 and CDR2 are KGHDR and SFDVKD. The CDR3 DNA is TGTGCCACCAGTGATCCTAAGAGGAGGCCGGAATTGAATGAGCAGTTCTTC. Translation gives CATSDPKRRPELNEQFF.

The sample holds many counts of this clonotype. The V and J genes are TRBV5-1 and TRBJ1-4, with D perhaps TRBD1 (6 bases). Trimming pared 1 base from V and 6 bases from J, leaving 13 bases between. Germline loops: CDR1 SGHRS, CDR2 YFSETQ. CDR3 length equals 15 residues. The CDR3 bases are TGCGCCAGCAGCTTGCGGGCAGGGGCGTATGAAAAACTGTTTTTT. Translating gives CASSLRAGAYEKLFF.

In this sample, this clonotype turned up many times. CDR3 sequence: CASSPGTGGGNQPQHF. CDR3 nucleotides: TGTGCCAGCAGCCCCGGGACAGGGGGTGGCAATCAGCCCCAGCATTTT. The chain couples TRBV7-8 to TRBJ1-5; 11 nucleotides line up with TRBD1. Trimming at V came to 5 bases and at J to 2 bases, leaving 5 bases not matched to a gene. CDR1 SGHVS and CDR2 FQNEAQ come from the germline V gene. This CDR3 has 16 amino acids.

Ten or more counts support this clonotype. The V and J genes are TRBV30 and TRBJ2-5; 10 bases are shared with TRBD1. The germline V gene has CDR1 GTSNPN and CDR2 SVGIG (reference sequence). This CDR3 is 18 amino acids long. Germline trimming cut 1 base from V and 5 bases from J; bases unmatched to any gene: 16. The CDR3 spells CAWSGLAGTGVRSETQYF. The CDR3 region has the DNA TGTGCCTGGAGTGGGTTGGCCGGGACAGGGGTGAGGAGCGAGACCCAGTACTTC.

At least ten counts were recorded for this clonotype. This chain links TRBV12-3 or TRBV12-4 with TRBJ2-1; TRBD1 agrees at 12 bases. CDR3 length: 15 residues. The V gene end was trimmed by 5 bases and the J gene end by 9 bases; junction bases not matched to a gene: 8. Written as DNA, the CDR3 is TGTGCCAGCAGTCCCGGGACAGGGGGCAAGGGTGAGCAGTTCTTC. Translating gives CASSPGTGGKGEQFF.

This rearrangement joins TRBV20-1 to TRBJ2-7; 8 bases line up with TRBD1. Unmatched junction bases numbered 3, after V lost 3 bases and J lost 5 bases. This CDR3 spans 12 amino acids. The V gene's germline CDR1 is DFQATT and CDR2 SNEGSKA (reference sequence). The DNA for the CDR3 is TGCAGTGCTAGGTACAGGGGGGACGAGCAGTACTTC. As protein: CSARYRGDEQYF.

The sample holds a few counts of this clonotype. The chain employs TRBV6-1 and TRBJ1-6; 8 bases are shared with TRBD1. Losses at the gene ends were 2 bases for V and 17 bases for J; bases not matched to a gene: 11. The CDR3 loop spans 14 amino acids. Germline-derived CDR1 and CDR2 are MNHNS and SASEGT. The CDR3 bases are TGTGCCAGCAGTGAATTCCAGGGGGCCAATCAATTCCACTTT. The encoded protein is CASSEFQGANQFHF.

This clonotype appeared many times. This sequence joins TRBV27 and TRBJ1-2; D remains unclear. V shed 4 bases and J shed 7 bases, with 13 bases lying between them. The CDR3 consists of 13 residues. CDR1 and CDR2 from the germline V gene are MNHEY and SMNVEV (reference sequence). The CDR3 protein is CASSSTTDSGYTF. In DNA, the CDR3 is TGTGCCAGCAGTTCAACCACAGACTCTGGCTACACCTTC.

This clonotype was seen ten or more times. The chain uses TRBV11-2 and TRBJ2-1, with a weak D call TRBD1 (5 bases). Germline loops: CDR1 SGHAT, CDR2 FQNNGV. Trimming took off 6 bases at V and 10 bases at J, with 13 bases between the two ends. The CDR3 is made up of 12 amino acids. CDR3 residues: CASRPTWGEQFF. CDR3 coding DNA: TGTGCCAGCAGACCAACGTGGGGCGAGCAGTTCTTC.

This clonotype was seen ten or more times. The rearrangement joins TRBV29-1 to TRBJ2-1; 8 bases are a match to TRBD2. This CDR3 spans 13 amino acids. Germline CDR1 reads SQVTM; CDR2 reads ANQGSEA. In nucleotides, the CDR3 is TGCAGTGTCGGGGGGGGCCTTGGCAATGAGCAGTTCTTC. It yields the protein CSVGGGLGNEQFF.